A selection of T cell receptor beta chains follows, all from one sample in a study of T-cell reconstitution after alpha-beta-depleted transplantation in children. TCRdb reprocessed the PCR reads via MiXCR and lists one record per CDR3 protein. The repertoire holds over 200,000 distinct CDR3 sequences, with about 15% as singletons. Sample: PBMCs, mostly from graft donor cells, taken 360 days after TCRalphabeta/CD19-depleted stem cell transplant. The receptor source for this set is a male patient aged 2-9 years who had a stem cell transplant for acute lymphoblastic leukemia, so the T cells may come from the graft donor. Each CDR3 is given with its conserved first and last residue. The order of the fields is clone size, J gene, D gene, V gene, CDR3 length, CDR3 DNA, CDR3 protein. A D gene is named only where the DNA matches it firmly. Size tells how often a clone was seen (once, few, many) or the class of an expanded clone, and some rows leave it out.

>many|TRBJ2-7|-|TRBV29-1|12
TGCAGCGTTGCTCACGGTACATACGAGCAGTACTTC
CSVAHGTYEQYF
>few|TRBJ2-5|TRBD2|TRBV4-2|18
TGTGCCAGCAGCCAAGGAGGTCTAGCGGGGGGATCTGGGGAGACCCAGTACTTC
CASSQGGLAGGSGETQYF
>-|TRBJ2-5|TRBD2|TRBV30|15
TGTGCCTGGAGAGCTAGCGGGAGGAAACAAGAGACCCAGTACTTC
CAWRASGRKQETQYF
>-|TRBJ2-5|-|TRBV19|13
TGTGCCAGTAGTATCCGGGACGGAGAGACCCAGTACTTC
CASSIRDGETQYF
>-|TRBJ2-7|TRBD2|TRBV18|17
TGTGCCAGCTCACCAGGCCGGAGCGGGGGGGACGCTTACGAGCAGTACTTC
CASSPGRSGGDAYEQYF
>few|TRBJ2-7|TRBD1|TRBV4-2|15
TGTGCCAGCAGCCAAGACCCGCAGGGGGTCTACGAGCAGTACTTC
CASSQDPQGVYEQYF
>-|TRBJ1-2|TRBD1|TRBV7-2|14
TGTGCCAGCAGCGCCCAGGGGGGAGGCTATGGCTACACCTTC
CASSAQGGGYGYTF
>-|TRBJ2-1|-|TRBV20-1|14
TGCAGTGCTGAAGGGGGAATTGGATACAATGAGCAGTTCTTC
CSAEGGIGYNEQFF
>many|TRBJ2-1|-|TRBV6-5|12
TGTGCCAGCGTTGCTAGCCACAATGAGCAGTTCTTC
CASVASHNEQFF
>few|TRBJ2-1|-|TRBV7-2|13
TGTGCCAGCAGCCCGACTCAAAGTGGGGTGCAGTTCTTC
CASSPTQSGVQFF
>-|TRBJ2-3|TRBD1|TRBV5-1|14
TGCGCCAGCAGCGTGGGACAGGGCACAGATACGCAGTATTTT
CASSVGQGTDTQYF
>few|TRBJ2-3|-|TRBV27|14
TGTGCCAGCAGTTTTACCCAGATAGTGGATACGCAGTATTTT
CASSFTQIVDTQYF
>few|TRBJ1-1|-|TRBV7-2|15
TGTGCCAGCAGCTTAGCGGCAGCCCTGAACACTGAAGCTTTCTTT
CASSLAAALNTEAFF
>-|TRBJ1-6|TRBD1|TRBV7-9|16
TGTGCCAGCAGCTTAGGAGATGGGACAGGGACCTCACCCCTCCACTTT
CASSLGDGTGTSPLHF
>few|TRBJ1-2|-|TRBV7-9|12
TGTGCCAGCAGCGTGAAGCGGGGGGGCTACACCTTC
CASSVKRGGYTF
>few|TRBJ2-2|-|TRBV6-2/TRBV6-3|18
TGTGCCAGCAGTTACTTCTTGTTGGGGGGCCGAAGCACCGGGGAGCTGTTTTTT
CASSYFLLGGRSTGELFF